This entry is about one T cell receptor beta chain. The data were obtained in a study of T cell responses to AZD1222 COVID-19 vaccine. Germline values: CDR1 LGHDT, CDR2 YNNKEL (reference sequence). The CDR3 covers 15 residues. V gave up 7 bases and J gave up 5 bases, with 20 bases separating them. Method: immunoSEQ multiplex PCR; TCRdb's copy keeps in-frame clones and lacks some. The table includes some 200,000 clones, 94% detected once. The sample consisted of peripheral blood, taken 28 days after the second dose of the MenACWY control vaccine. The TCR comes from an adult who received the MenACWY meningococcal vaccine as a control. The V gene is TRBV3-1 (or the pseudogene TRBV3-2), the J gene TRBJ2-5; no clear D. The CDR3 sequence: CASTLGARTMETQYF. The CDR3 region has the DNA TGTGCCAGCACCCTTGGAGCCAGGACCATGGAGACCCAGTACTTC.